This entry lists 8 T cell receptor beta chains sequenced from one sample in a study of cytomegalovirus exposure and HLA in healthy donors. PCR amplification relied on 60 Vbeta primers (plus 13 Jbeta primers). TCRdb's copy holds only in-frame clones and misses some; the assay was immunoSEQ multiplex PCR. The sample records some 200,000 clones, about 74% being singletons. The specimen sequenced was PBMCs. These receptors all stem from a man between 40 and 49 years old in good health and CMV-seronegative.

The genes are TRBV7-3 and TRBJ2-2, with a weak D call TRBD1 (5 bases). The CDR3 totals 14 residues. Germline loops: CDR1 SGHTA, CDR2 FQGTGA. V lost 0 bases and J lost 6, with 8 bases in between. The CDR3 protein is CASSLTGRAGELFF. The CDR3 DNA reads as TGTGCCAGCAGCTTAACGGGGCGCGCCGGGGAGCTGTTTTTT.

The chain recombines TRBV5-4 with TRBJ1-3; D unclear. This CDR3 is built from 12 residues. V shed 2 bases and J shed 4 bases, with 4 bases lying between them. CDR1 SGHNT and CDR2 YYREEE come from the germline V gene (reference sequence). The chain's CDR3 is CASSFTGNTIYF. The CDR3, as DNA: TGTGCCAGCAGCTTTACAGGAAACACCATATATTTT.

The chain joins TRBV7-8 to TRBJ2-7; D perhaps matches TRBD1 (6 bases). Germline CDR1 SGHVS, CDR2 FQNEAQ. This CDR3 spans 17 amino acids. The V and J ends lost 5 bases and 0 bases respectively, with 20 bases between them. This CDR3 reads CASSPRLGAFSSYEQYF. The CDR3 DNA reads TGTGCCAGCAGCCCGAGATTGGGGGCCTTTAGCTCCTACGAGCAGTACTTC.

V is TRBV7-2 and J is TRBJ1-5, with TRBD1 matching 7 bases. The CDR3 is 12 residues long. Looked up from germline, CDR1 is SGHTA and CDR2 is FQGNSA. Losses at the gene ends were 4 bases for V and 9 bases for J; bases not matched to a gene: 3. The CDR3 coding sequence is TGTGCCAGCAGCTCGACAGGGTGGCCCCAGCATTTT. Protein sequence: CASSSTGWPQHF.

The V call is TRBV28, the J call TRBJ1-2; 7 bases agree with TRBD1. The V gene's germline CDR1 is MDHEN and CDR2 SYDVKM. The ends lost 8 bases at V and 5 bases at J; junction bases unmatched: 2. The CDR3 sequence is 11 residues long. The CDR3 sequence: CASGTAYGYTF. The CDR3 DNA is TGTGCCAGCGGGACAGCTTATGGCTACACCTTC.

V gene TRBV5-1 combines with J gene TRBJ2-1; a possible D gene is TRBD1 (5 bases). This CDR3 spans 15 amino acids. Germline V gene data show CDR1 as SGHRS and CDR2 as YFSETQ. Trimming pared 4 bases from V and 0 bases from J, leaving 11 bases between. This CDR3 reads CASSIRASSYNEQFF. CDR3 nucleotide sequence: TGCGCCAGCAGCATCAGGGCGAGCTCCTACAATGAGCAGTTCTTC.

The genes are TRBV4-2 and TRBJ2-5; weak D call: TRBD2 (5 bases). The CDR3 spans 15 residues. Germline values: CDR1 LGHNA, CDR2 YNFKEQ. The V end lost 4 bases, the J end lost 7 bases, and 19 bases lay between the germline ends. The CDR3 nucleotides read TGTGCCAGCAGCCTGAGCGGAGCCCTCGAAGGGACCCAGTACTTC. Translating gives CASSLSGALEGTQYF.

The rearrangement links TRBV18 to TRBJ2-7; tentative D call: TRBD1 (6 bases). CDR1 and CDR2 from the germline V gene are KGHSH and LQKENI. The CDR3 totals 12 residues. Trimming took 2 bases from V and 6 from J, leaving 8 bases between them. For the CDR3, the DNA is TGTGCCAGCTCACCAACAGGGTTCGAGCAGTACTTC. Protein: CASSPTGFEQYF. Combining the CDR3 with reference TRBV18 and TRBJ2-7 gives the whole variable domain NAGVMQNPRHLVRRRGQEARLRCSPMKGHSHVYWYRQLPEEGLKFMVYLQKENIIDESGMPKERFSAEFPKEGPSILRIQQVVRGDSAAYFCASSPTGFEQYFGPGTRLTVT.